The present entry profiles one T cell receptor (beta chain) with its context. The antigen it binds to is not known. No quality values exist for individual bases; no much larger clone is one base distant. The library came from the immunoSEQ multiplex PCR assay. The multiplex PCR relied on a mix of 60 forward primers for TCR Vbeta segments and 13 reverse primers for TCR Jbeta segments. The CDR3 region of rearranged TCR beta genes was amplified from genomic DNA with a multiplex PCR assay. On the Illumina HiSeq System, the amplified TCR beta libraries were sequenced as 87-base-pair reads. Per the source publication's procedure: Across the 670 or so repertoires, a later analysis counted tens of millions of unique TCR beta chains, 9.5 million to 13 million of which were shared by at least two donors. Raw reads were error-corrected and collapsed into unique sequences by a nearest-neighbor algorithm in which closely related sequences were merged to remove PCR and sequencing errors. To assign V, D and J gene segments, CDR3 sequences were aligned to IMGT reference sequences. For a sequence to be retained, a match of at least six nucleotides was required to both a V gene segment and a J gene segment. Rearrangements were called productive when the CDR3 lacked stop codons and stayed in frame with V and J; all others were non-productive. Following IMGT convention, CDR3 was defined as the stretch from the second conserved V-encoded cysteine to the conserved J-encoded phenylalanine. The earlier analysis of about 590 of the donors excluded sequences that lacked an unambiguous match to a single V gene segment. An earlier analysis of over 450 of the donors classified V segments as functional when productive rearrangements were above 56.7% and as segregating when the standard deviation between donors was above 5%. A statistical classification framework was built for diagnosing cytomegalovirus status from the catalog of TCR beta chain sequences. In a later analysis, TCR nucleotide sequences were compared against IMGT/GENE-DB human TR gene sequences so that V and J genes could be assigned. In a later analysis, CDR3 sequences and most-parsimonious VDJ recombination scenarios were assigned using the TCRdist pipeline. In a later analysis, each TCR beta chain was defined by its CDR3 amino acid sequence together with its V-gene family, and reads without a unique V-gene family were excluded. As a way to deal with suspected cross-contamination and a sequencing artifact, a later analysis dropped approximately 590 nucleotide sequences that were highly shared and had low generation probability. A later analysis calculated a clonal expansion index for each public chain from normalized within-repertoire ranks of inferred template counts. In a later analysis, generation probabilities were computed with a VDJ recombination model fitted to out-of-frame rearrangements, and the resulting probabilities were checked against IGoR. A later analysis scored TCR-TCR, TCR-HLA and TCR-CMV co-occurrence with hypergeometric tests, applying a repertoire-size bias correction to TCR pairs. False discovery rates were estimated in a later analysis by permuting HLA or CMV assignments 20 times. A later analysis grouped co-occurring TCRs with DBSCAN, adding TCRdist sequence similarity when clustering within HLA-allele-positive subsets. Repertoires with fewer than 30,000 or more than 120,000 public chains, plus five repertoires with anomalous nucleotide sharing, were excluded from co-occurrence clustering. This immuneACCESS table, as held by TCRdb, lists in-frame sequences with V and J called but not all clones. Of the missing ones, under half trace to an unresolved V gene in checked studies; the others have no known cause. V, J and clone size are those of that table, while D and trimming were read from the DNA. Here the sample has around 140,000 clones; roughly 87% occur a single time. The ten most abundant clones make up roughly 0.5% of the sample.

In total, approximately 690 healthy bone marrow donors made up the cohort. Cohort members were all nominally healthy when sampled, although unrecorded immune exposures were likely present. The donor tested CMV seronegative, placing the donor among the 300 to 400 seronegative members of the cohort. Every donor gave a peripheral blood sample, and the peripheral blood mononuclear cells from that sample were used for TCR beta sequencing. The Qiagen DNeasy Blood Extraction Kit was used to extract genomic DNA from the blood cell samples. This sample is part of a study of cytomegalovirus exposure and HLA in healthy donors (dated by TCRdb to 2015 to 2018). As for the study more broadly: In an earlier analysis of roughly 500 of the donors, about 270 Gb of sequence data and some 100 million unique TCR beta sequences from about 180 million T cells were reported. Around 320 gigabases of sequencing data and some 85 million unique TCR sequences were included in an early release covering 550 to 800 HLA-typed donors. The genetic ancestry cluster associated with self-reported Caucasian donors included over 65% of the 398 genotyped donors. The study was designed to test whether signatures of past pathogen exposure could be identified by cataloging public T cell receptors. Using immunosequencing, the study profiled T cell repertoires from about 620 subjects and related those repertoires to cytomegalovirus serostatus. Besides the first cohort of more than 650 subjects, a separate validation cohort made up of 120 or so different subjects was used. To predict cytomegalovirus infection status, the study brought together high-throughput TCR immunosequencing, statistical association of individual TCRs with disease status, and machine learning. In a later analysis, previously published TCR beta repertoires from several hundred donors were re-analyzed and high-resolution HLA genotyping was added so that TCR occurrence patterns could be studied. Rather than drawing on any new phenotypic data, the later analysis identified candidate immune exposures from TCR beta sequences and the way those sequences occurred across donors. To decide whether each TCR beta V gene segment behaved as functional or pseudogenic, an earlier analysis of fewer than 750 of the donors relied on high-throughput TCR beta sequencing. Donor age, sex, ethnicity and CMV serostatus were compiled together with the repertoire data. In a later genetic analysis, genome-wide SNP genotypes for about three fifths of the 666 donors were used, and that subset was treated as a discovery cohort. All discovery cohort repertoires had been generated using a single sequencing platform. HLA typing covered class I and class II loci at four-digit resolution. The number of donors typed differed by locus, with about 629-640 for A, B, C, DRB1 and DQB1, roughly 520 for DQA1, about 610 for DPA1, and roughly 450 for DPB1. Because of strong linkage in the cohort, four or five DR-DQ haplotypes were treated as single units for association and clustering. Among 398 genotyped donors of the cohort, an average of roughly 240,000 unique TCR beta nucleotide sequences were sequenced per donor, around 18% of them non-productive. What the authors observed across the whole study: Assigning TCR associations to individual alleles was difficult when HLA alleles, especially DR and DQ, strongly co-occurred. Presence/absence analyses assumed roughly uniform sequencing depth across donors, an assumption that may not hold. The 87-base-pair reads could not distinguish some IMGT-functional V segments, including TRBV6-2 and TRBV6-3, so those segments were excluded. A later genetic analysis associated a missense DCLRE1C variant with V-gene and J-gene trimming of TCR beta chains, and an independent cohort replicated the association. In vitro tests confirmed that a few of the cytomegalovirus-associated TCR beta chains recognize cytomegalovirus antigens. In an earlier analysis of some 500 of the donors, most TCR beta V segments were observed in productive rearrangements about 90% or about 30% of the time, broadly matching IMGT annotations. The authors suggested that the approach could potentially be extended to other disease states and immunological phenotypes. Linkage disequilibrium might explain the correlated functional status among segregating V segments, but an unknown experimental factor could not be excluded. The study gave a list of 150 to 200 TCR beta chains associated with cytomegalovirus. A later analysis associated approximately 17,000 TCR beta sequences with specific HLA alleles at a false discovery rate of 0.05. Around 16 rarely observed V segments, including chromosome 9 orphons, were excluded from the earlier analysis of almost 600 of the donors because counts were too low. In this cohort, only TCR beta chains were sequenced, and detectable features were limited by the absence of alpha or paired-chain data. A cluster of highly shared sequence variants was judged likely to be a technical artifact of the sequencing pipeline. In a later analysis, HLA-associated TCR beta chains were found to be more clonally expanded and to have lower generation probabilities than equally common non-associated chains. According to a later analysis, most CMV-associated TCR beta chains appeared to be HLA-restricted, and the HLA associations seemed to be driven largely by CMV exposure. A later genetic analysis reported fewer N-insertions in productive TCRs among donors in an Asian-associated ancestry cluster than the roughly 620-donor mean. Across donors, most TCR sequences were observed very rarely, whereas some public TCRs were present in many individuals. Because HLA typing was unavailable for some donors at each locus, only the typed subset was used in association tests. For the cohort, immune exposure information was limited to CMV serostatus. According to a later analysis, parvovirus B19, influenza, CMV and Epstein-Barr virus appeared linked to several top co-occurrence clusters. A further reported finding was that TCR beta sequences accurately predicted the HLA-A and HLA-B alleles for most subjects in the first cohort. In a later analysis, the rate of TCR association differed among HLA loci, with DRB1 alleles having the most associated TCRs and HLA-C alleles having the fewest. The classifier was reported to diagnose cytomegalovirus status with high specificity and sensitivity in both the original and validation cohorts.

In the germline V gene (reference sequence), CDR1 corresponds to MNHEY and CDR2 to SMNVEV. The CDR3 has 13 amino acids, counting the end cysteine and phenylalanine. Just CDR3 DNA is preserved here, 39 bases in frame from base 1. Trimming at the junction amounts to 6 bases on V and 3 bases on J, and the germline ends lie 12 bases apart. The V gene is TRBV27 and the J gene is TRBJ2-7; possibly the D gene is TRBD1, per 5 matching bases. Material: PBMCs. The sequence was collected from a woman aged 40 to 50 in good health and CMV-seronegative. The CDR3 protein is CASSQGQLYEQYF. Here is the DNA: TGTGCCAGCAGCCAGGGTCAGCTCTACGAGCAGTACTTC.